Each of the 5 T cell receptor beta chains below was sequenced from the same sample in a study of blood T cells in healthy people across ages. Using a J-beta primer mix together with a sample-barcoded 5' primer, a second PCR was run for about 7 to 12 cycles. Via MiXCR, TCRdb re-called the 5' RACE reads, giving one row per CDR3 protein. The sample carries under 1,100,000 distinct CDR3 sequences, approximately 25% recorded once. This sample was also put to use in a study of T cells of mothers and their children.

The specimen was blood. The receptors derive from a girl aged 2 to 10 in good health.

This clonotype turned up a few times. The chain has TRBV20-1 and TRBJ1-1, with D uncertain. CDR3 length: 13 amino acids. V lost 4 bases, J lost 4 bases, and 13 bases lay in between. Germline V gene sequence: CDR1 DFQATT, CDR2 SNEGSKA (reference sequence). The DNA for the CDR3 is TGCAGTGCTACAGGAATTTCGGGCACTGAAGCTTTCTTT. Amino acids: CSATGISGTEAFF.

Only a few counts were recorded for this clonotype. The chain carries TRBV3-1 and TRBJ2-1; 13 bases are shared with TRBD2. CDR1 is LGHDT and CDR2 is YNNKEL in the germline V gene (reference sequence). This CDR3 contains 16 residues. V was pared by 4 bases and J by 3 bases, with 3 bases of the junction left unmatched. This chain's CDR3 is CASSLLAGGIYNEQFF. CDR3 in DNA: TGTGCCAGCAGCCTACTAGCGGGAGGGATCTACAATGAGCAGTTCTTC.

The V gene is TRBV29-1, the J gene TRBJ2-2, with D perhaps TRBD2 (5 bases). Germline assignment: CDR1 SQVTM and CDR2 ANQGSEA. CDR3 length equals 14 residues. V was clipped by 3 bases and J by 3 bases, with 11 bases between them. The CDR3 here is CSVDPGSYTGELFF. CDR3 DNA: TGCAGCGTTGACCCGGGGTCTTACACCGGGGAGCTGTTTTTT.

This clonotype has just a few counts. The rearrangement joins TRBV27 to TRBJ2-7, with D possibly TRBD1 on 6 matching bases. V gave up 5 bases and J gave up 1 base, with 18 bases separating them. The CDR3 is 16 residues long. Germline V gene lookup returns CDR1 MNHEY and CDR2 SMNVEV (reference sequence). CDR3 region: CASSPRAWDISYEQYF. The CDR3 DNA follows: TGTGCCAGCAGTCCCCGAGCATGGGACATTTCCTACGAGCAGTACTTC.

This clonotype was seen only a few times. The chain joins TRBV7-2 to TRBJ1-3; possible D gene TRBD1, 5 bases. CDR1 is SGHTA, CDR2 FQGNSA, per germline. V lost 1 base to trimming and J lost 2 bases, with 12 bases between them. The CDR3 runs to 16 residues. The CDR3 DNA sequence: TGTGCCAGCAGCTTAGTAGGGGCGGGCACTGGAAACACCATATATTTT. It specifies CASSLVGAGTGNTIYF.